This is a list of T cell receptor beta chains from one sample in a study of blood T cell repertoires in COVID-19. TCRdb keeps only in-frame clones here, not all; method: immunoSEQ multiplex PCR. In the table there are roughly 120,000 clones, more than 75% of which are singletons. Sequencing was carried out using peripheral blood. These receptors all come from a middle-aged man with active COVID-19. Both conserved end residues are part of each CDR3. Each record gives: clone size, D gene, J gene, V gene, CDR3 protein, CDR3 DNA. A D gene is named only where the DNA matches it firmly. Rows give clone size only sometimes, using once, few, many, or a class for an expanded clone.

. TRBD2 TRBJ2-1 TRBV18 CASSNASGSYNEQFF TGTGCCAGCTCAAACGCTAGCGGGAGCTACAATGAGCAGTTCTTC
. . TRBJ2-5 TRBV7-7 CASSLGTSYQETQYF TGTGCCAGCAGCTTAGGTACTAGTTACCAAGAGACCCAGTACTTC
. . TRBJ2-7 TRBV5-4 CASSLAGGAEQYF TGTGCCAGCAGCTTGGCGGGCGGGGCCGAGCAGTACTTC
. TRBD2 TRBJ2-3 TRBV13 CASSFGLAGARGDTQYF TGTGCCAGCAGCTTCGGTCTAGCGGGGGCCCGAGGAGATACGCAGTATTTT
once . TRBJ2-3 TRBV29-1 CSVDRQRSTDTQYF TGCAGCGTTGACCGTCAGCGGTCCACAGATACGCAGTATTTT
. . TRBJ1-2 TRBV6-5 CASSRTDRSGYTF TGTGCCAGCAGTCGGACAGATCGATCTGGCTACACCTTC
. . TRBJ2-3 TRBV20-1 CSASGSGVADTQYF TGCAGTGCTAGTGGTTCGGGGGTGGCAGATACGCAGTATTTT
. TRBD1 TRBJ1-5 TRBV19 CASSRQGDQPQHF TGTGCCAGTAGTAGACAGGGGGATCAGCCCCAGCATTTT
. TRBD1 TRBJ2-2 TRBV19 CASNPLGTGSGGELFF TGTGCCAGTAACCCACTCGGGACAGGGTCGGGCGGGGAGCTGTTTTTT
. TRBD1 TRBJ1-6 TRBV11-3 CASSLDRTGAFSPLHF TGTGCCAGCAGCTTAGATCGTACAGGGGCCTTTTCACCCCTCCACTTT
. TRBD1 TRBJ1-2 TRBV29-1 CSVEGDRGGYTF TGCAGCGTTGAGGGGGACAGGGGAGGCTACACCTTC
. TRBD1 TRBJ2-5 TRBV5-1 CASRFLTGAGETQYF TGCGCCAGCAGGTTCTTGACAGGGGCCGGAGAGACCCAGTACTTC
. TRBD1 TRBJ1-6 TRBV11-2 CASSLNRGGSPLHF TGTGCCAGCAGCTTAAACAGGGGGGGTTCACCCCTCCACTTT
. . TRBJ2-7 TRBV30 CAGLRSSSGYEQYF TGTGCCGGTTTACGTTCAAGCTCTGGCTACGAGCAGTACTTC
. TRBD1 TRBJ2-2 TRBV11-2 CASSLARGQAGELFF TGTGCCAGCAGCTTAGCCAGGGGACAGGCCGGGGAGCTGTTTTTT
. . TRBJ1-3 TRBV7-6 CASSLAGTGGTIYF TGTGCCAGCAGCTTAGCCGGGACTGGCGGCACCATATATTTT
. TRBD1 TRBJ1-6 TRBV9 CASSPLQGGNSPLHF TGTGCCAGCAGCCCCCTACAGGGGGGAAATTCACCCCTCCACTTT
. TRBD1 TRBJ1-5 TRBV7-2 CASSLPSWQGVGQPQHF TGTGCCAGCAGCTTACCCAGTTGGCAGGGGGTAGGGCAGCCCCAGCATTTT
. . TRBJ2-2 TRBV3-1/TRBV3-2 CASSPRGTVNTGELFF TGTGCCAGCAGCCCACGGGGGACAGTAAACACCGGGGAGCTGTTTTTT
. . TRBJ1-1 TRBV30 CAWSVPGVNTEAFF TGTGCCTGGAGTGTACCCGGGGTAAACACTGAAGCTTTCTTT
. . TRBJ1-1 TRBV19 CASSTSGVPEAFF TGTGCCAGTAGTACCTCAGGGGTTCCTGAAGCTTTCTTT
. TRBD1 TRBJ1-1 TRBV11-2 CASSLTTGVRNTEAFF TGTGCCAGCAGCTTGACGACAGGGGTCAGGAACACTGAAGCTTTCTTT
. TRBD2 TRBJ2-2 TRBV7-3 CASSVGTSGGAAGELFF TGTGCCAGCAGCGTCGGGACTAGCGGGGGGGCCGCAGGGGAGCTGTTTTTT
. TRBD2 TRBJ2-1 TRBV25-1 CASSSPGTSGMGEQFF TGTGCCAGCAGTTCTCCCGGGACTAGCGGGATGGGTGAGCAGTTCTTC
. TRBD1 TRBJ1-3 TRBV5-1 CASSTTGTVSGNTIYF TGCGCCAGCAGCACTACCGGGACAGTATCTGGAAACACCATATATTTT
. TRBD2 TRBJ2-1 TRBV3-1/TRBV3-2 CASSQGAGTRDEQFF TGTGCCAGCAGCCAAGGGGCAGGGACTAGGGATGAGCAGTTCTTC
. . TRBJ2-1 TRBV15 CATSRDPFGQFPSNEQFF TGTGCCACCAGCAGAGATCCGTTCGGACAGTTCCCCTCCAATGAGCAGTTCTTC
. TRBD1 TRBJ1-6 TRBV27 CASSLGLTGGSYNSPLHF TGTGCCAGCAGTTTAGGATTAACAGGGGGCTCCTATAATTCACCCCTCCACTTT
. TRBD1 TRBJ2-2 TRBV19 CASIATGEAGELFF TGTGCCAGTATAGCGACAGGGGAGGCCGGGGAGCTGTTTTTT
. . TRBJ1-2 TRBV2 CARSPQEYYGYTF TGTGCCCGCTCTCCCCAAGAGTACTATGGCTACACCTTC
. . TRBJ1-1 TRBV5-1 CASSPTDTNTEAFF TGCGCCAGCAGCCCCACCGACACCAACACTGAAGCTTTCTTT
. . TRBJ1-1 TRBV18 CASSPHGTEAFF TGTGCCAGCTCACCACATGGGACAGAAGCTTTCTTT
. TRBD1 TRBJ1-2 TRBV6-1 CASSQRDRGNYGYTF TGTGCCAGCAGCCAAAGGGACAGGGGTAACTATGGCTACACCTTC
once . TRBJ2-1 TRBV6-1 CASSEGSGFYNEQFF TGTGCCAGCAGTGAAGGGTCGGGGTTTTACAATGAGCAGTTCTTC
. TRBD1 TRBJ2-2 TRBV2 CASRGQAETGELFF TGTGCCAGCAGGGGACAGGCGGAAACCGGGGAGCTGTTTTTT
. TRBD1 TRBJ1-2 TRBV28 CASSRDRGYGYTF TGTGCCAGCAGCCGAGACAGGGGCTATGGCTACACCTTC
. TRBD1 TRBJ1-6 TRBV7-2 CASSLETGGINNSPLHF TGTGCCAGCAGCTTAGAGACAGGGGGCATCAATAATTCACCCCTCCACTTT
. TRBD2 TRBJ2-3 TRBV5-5 CASSLPGLAGLDTQYF TGTGCCAGCAGCTTACCGGGACTAGCCGGTTTGGATACGCAGTATTTT
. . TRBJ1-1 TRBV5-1 CASSLWSGIKNTEAFF TGCGCCAGCAGCTTGTGGTCAGGGATTAAGAACACTGAAGCTTTCTTT
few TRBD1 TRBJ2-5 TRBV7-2 CASSRGHGTGEETQYF TGTGCCAGCAGCCGCGGGCACGGGACAGGGGAAGAGACCCAGTACTTC
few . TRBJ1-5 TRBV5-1 CASSLGTGKSNQPQHF TGCGCCAGCAGCTTGGGAACAGGGAAAAGCAATCAGCCCCAGCATTTT
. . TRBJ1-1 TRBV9 CASSVDWGPKGEAFF TGTGCCAGCAGCGTAGATTGGGGGCCCAAGGGGGAAGCTTTCTTT
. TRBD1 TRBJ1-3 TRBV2 CASTQGSPGVGNTIYF TGTGCCAGCACACAGGGGAGTCCCGGGGTAGGAAACACCATATATTTT
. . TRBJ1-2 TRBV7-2 CASSSTGGNYGYTF TGTGCCAGCAGCTCCACCGGGGGGAACTATGGCTACACCTTC
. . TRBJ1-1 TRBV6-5 CASRKQGVMNTEAFF TGTGCCAGCCGGAAGCAGGGCGTAATGAACACTGAAGCTTTCTTT
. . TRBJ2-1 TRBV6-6 CASSLQFRSDNEQFF TGTGCCAGCAGTTTACAGTTCCGATCAGACAATGAGCAGTTCTTC
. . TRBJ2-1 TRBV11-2 CASSPTISSYNEQFF TGTGCCAGCAGCCCAACTATCAGCTCCTACAATGAGCAGTTCTTC